The rows below give T cell receptor beta chains drawn from one sample of a study of CXCR3-negative and CXCR3-positive naive CD8 T cells. From the 5' RACE reads, TCRdb lists one entry per CDR3 protein and no DNA. This sample carries 6,500 to 7,000 distinct CDR3 sequences, with 1.2% going to the ten biggest clones. The sample taken for sequencing was naive CXCR3+ CD8+ T cells from blood. These receptors were obtained from a human donor in good health. Some clones in this sample may be carry-over from other donors' samples. CDR3s include the opening cysteine and the closing phenylalanine or tryptophan. Not every row has a clone size; where given, it reads once, few, many or a size class.

j_call: TRBJ2-7
v_call: TRBV5-5
clone_size: medium-sized
cdr3_aa: CASSLLWDTLYEQYF

j_call: TRBJ2-7
v_call: TRBV14
clone_size: medium-sized
cdr3_aa: CASSPWAGSYEQYF

j_call: TRBJ1-1
v_call: TRBV20-1
clone_size: .
cdr3_aa: CSAKGAGLGTEAFF

j_call: TRBJ2-2
v_call: TRBV21-1
clone_size: medium-sized
cdr3_aa: CASSGRSPLENTGELFF

j_call: TRBJ1-2
v_call: TRBV6-6
clone_size: medium-sized
cdr3_aa: CASSVWKGTTGYTF

j_call: TRBJ2-7
v_call: TRBV7-9
clone_size: medium-sized
cdr3_aa: CASSPPGYEQYF

j_call: TRBJ2-7
v_call: TRBV29-1
clone_size: medium-sized
cdr3_aa: CSVGEVEGKSYEQYF

j_call: TRBJ1-1
v_call: TRBV5-5
clone_size: .
cdr3_aa: CASSFRDRTVMNTEAFF

j_call: TRBJ2-5
v_call: TRBV7-3
clone_size: .
cdr3_aa: CASSLGTSETQYF

j_call: TRBJ2-1
v_call: TRBV7-9
clone_size: .
cdr3_aa: CASSPRQGLSYYEQFF

j_call: TRBJ2-7
v_call: TRBV28
clone_size: .
cdr3_aa: CASSLLPQTYEQYF

j_call: TRBJ1-5
v_call: TRBV6-6
clone_size: .
cdr3_aa: CASSRGPLGNQPQHF

j_call: TRBJ2-7
v_call: TRBV28
clone_size: medium-sized
cdr3_aa: CASSPGPSYEQYF

j_call: TRBJ1-5
v_call: TRBV6-5
clone_size: .
cdr3_aa: CASFGNREQPQHF

j_call: TRBJ1-3
v_call: TRBV15
clone_size: medium-sized
cdr3_aa: CATSRKVQGSSGNTIYF

j_call: TRBJ2-7
v_call: TRBV28
clone_size: .
cdr3_aa: CASSFRGGQAGQYF

j_call: TRBJ1-2
v_call: TRBV29-1
clone_size: .
cdr3_aa: CSVDRVGDNYGYTF

j_call: TRBJ2-1
v_call: TRBV7-9
clone_size: medium-sized
cdr3_aa: CASAGRAYNEQFF

j_call: TRBJ2-7
v_call: TRBV28
clone_size: medium-sized
cdr3_aa: CASSLTGLVHEQYF

j_call: TRBJ2-1
v_call: TRBV29-1
clone_size: medium-sized
cdr3_aa: CSVVVSSYNEQFF

j_call: TRBJ2-1
v_call: TRBV12-3/TRBV12-4
clone_size: .
cdr3_aa: CASRRTSGRGNEQFF

j_call: TRBJ2-7
v_call: TRBV7-8
clone_size: medium-sized
cdr3_aa: CASSNGQEQYF

j_call: TRBJ1-2
v_call: TRBV27
clone_size: .
cdr3_aa: CASSLGTGGGYTF

j_call: TRBJ2-7
v_call: TRBV9
clone_size: medium-sized
cdr3_aa: CASSVSRLPAPYEQYF

j_call: TRBJ1-1
v_call: TRBV6-5
clone_size: .
cdr3_aa: CASSYKGLVTEAFF

j_call: TRBJ1-5
v_call: TRBV20-1
clone_size: medium-sized
cdr3_aa: CSAKDRSSNQPQHF

j_call: TRBJ1-3
v_call: TRBV4-1
clone_size: medium-sized
cdr3_aa: CASSQGPSGNTIYF

j_call: TRBJ2-1
v_call: TRBV7-3
clone_size: .
cdr3_aa: CASSLGAGAYNEQFF

j_call: TRBJ2-7
v_call: TRBV29-1
clone_size: medium-sized
cdr3_aa: CSVVASYEQYF

j_call: TRBJ2-1
v_call: TRBV3-1
clone_size: medium-sized
cdr3_aa: CASSQDRELNEQFF

j_call: TRBJ1-2
v_call: TRBV29-1
clone_size: medium-sized
cdr3_aa: CSVAAGYGYTF

j_call: TRBJ2-5
v_call: TRBV7-8
clone_size: .
cdr3_aa: CASSLALLPYQETQYF

j_call: TRBJ2-5
v_call: TRBV7-9
clone_size: medium-sized
cdr3_aa: CASSRTADTQYF

j_call: TRBJ2-7
v_call: TRBV5-5
clone_size: medium-sized
cdr3_aa: CASSLAERISYEQYF

j_call: TRBJ1-1
v_call: TRBV6-6
clone_size: medium-sized
cdr3_aa: CASRSRYTEAFF

j_call: TRBJ2-1
v_call: TRBV9
clone_size: .
cdr3_aa: CASSTSRTYNEQFF

j_call: TRBJ2-1
v_call: TRBV5-4
clone_size: .
cdr3_aa: CASSFGDNEQFF

j_call: TRBJ2-7
v_call: TRBV13
clone_size: .
cdr3_aa: CASSEVGSGGLSYEQYF

j_call: TRBJ2-7
v_call: TRBV5-1
clone_size: .
cdr3_aa: CASSFRDGSYEQYF

j_call: TRBJ2-7
v_call: TRBV25-1
clone_size: medium-sized
cdr3_aa: CASSPGTGHYEQYF

j_call: TRBJ2-3
v_call: TRBV29-1
clone_size: .
cdr3_aa: CSVVVSSTDTQYF